The entry below describes one T cell receptor beta chain. A couple of CD3G-deficient patients had more severe autoimmunity; all had some. Primers: 52 TRBV forward and 13 TRBJ reverse. Generated by immunoSEQ multiplex PCR, the TCRdb table keeps only in-frame clones and is missing some. The sample includes approximately 15,000 clones, about 92% of them seen just once. The entry originates in a study of regulatory T cells. The CDR3 is made up of 14 amino acids. Trimming at V came to 6 bases and at J to 2 bases, leaving 7 bases not matched to a gene. The origin of this receptor is a person under 35 with CD3G deficiency. Sample: CD8+ T cells sorted from blood. V usage is TRBV23-1 and J usage is TRBJ2-7; 7 bases agree with TRBD2. TRBV23-1 is known as an ORF, though its function is uncertain. CDR3 residues: CASSQGEGTYEQYF. The DNA of the CDR3 is TGCGCCAGCAGCCAAGGGGAGGGAACCTACGAGCAGTACTTC.